Listed here are 18 T cell receptor beta chains from one sample, sequenced in a study of OX40 agonist ivuxolimab in advanced cancers. The assay was immunoSEQ multiplex PCR, and TCRdb's table has in-frame clones only and misses some. The top ten clones hold 3% to 4% of a sample with approximately 52,000 clones, roughly 82% of them seen once. The sample here was CD4+ or CD8+ T cells sorted from blood, taken in a trial of the OX40 agonist ivuxolimab. The receptors shown here come from an adult with an advanced solid tumor such as melanoma, head and neck, liver or kidney cancer.

The rearrangement joins TRBV28 to TRBJ2-3; D is perhaps TRBD1 or TRBD2 (6 bases each). V lost 10 bases and J lost 4, with 15 bases in between. Germline CDR1 is MDHEN and CDR2 is SYDVKM. The CDR3 sequence is 13 residues long. The DNA for the CDR3 is TGTGCCACTTCGGAGGGGGGCGCAGATACGCAGTATTTT. It codes for CATSEGGADTQYF. Drawing the rest from reference TRBV28 and TRBJ2-3, the complete variable domain is DVKVTQSSRYLVKRTGEKVFLECVQDMDHENMFWYRQDPGLGLRLIYFSYDVKMKEKGDIPEGYSVSREKKERFSLILESASTNQTSMYLCATSEGGADTQYFGPGTRLTVL.

V is TRBV9 and J is TRBJ1-3, with D maybe TRBD1 (5 bases). From germline, CDR1 is SGDLS and CDR2 YYNGEE. This CDR3 region has 17 residues. V gave up 4 bases and J gave up 2 bases, with 19 bases separating them. The CDR3 here is CASSRMGRGFAGNTIYF. In nucleotides, the CDR3 is TGTGCCAGCAGCAGAATGGGGAGGGGATTTGCTGGAAACACCATATATTTT.

V gene TRBV6-5 combines with J gene TRBJ1-2, with D uncertain. Trimming removed 6 bases at V and 8 bases at J, with 13 bases between. The CDR3 sequence is 12 residues long. Germline V gene sequence: CDR1 MNHEY, CDR2 SVGAGI. CDR3 DNA: TGTGCCAGCAGAGTGGACCTAGGAGGCTACACCTTC. Its translation is CASRVDLGGYTF.

The chain is built from TRBV6-5 and TRBJ1-2; 9 nucleotides line up with TRBD1. CDR3 length: 14 amino acids. The V gene's germline CDR1 is MNHEY and CDR2 SVGAGI. The V and J ends lost 5 bases and 7 bases, in that order; junction bases with no gene match: 8. The CDR3 coding sequence is TGTGCCAGCAGTCCTACTACAGGGGGCATTGGCTACACCTTC. As protein: CASSPTTGGIGYTF.

V gene TRBV9 combines with J gene TRBJ2-3, with 9 bases matching TRBD1. V was pared by 0 bases and J by 2 bases, with 7 bases of the junction left unmatched. The CDR3 is 17 amino acids. CDR1 is SGDLS and CDR2 is YYNGEE in the germline V gene. The CDR3 reads CASSVGIGTGFTDTQYF. Here the CDR3 DNA reads TGTGCCAGCAGCGTAGGGATCGGGACAGGGTTCACAGATACGCAGTATTTT.

The V call is TRBV30, the J call TRBJ1-1; tentatively, D is TRBD1 (6 bases). CDR1 and CDR2 from the germline V gene are GTSNPN and SVGIG (reference sequence). This CDR3 is built from 14 residues. Trimming cost V 5 bases and J 10 bases, with 23 bases left between them. The CDR3 protein is CAWEPSGGGGRAFF. In DNA form, the CDR3 reads TGTGCCTGGGAGCCCTCCGGGGGCGGAGGGAGAGCTTTCTTT.

This clone was found a few times. This chain links TRBV21-1 with TRBJ2-3; TRBD2, the D gene given by the table, was not confirmed from the DNA. TRBV21-1 is reported as a pseudogene. The CDR3 has 18 amino acids. The CDR3 is CASSTSCGGALGTDTQYF. DNA for the CDR3: TGTGCCAGCAGCACCAGCTGCGGGGGGGCGTTAGGTACAGATACGCAGTATTTT.

V and J are TRBV19 and TRBJ1-2; the D is unclear. The V gene's germline CDR1 is LNHDA and CDR2 SQIVND (reference sequence). Trimming left V 1 base short and J 6 bases short, with 21 bases between. The CDR3 runs 17 residues. CDR3 bases: TGTGCCAGTAGTATAGGGTTGCTAGGCAGGAGGAGCAATGGCTACACCTTC. This codes for CASSIGLLGRRSNGYTF.

The chain has TRBV5-1 and TRBJ2-3; D is perhaps TRBD1 or TRBD2 (5 bases each). The germline V and J ends were trimmed by 5 bases and 2 bases, with 9 bases remaining between them. CDR1 and CDR2 from the germline V gene are SGHRS and YFSETQ. This CDR3 comprises 13 residues. CDR3 nucleotide sequence: TGCGCCAGCAGAGGGACCAACACAGATACGCAGTATTTT. It encodes CASRGTNTDTQYF.

This clone was observed a single time. DNA of the CDR3: TGTGCCAGCTCACCTTCGACTGGCTTCCTTAGAGAGCAGTACTTC. Its translation: CASSPSTGFLREQYF. This chain connects TRBV18 to TRBJ2-7, with D unclear. This CDR3 has 15 residues. With 3 bases removed from V and 7 bases from J, the gap between germline ends came to 19 bases. Germline CDR1 is KGHSH and CDR2 is LQKENI.

In this sample, this clone is medium-sized (0.01 to 0.1%). This sequence joins TRBV19 and TRBJ1-2; TRBD1 matches at 8 bases. Germline V gene lookup returns CDR1 LNHDA and CDR2 SQIVND (reference sequence). The CDR3 spans 15 residues. The V segment lost 6 bases and the J segment 1 base; nucleotides outside the gene matches: 7. The CDR3 sequence: CASSVGTGYNYGYTF. For the CDR3, the DNA is TGTGCCAGTAGCGTGGGGACAGGTTATAACTATGGCTACACCTTC.

V is TRBV5-1 and J is TRBJ2-3, with D tentatively TRBD1 (6 bases). This CDR3 region has 14 residues. Trimming took 4 bases from V and 6 from J, leaving 15 bases between them. The V gene's germline CDR1 is SGHRS and CDR2 YFSETQ. Here the CDR3 DNA reads TGCGCCAGCAGCGCCGGGGACAAGACGGATACGCAGTATTTT. Translating it yields CASSAGDKTDTQYF.

This clone showed up just once. The V gene is TRBV2, the J gene TRBJ2-7; possibly TRBD2 for D (5 bases). Germline CDR1 and CDR2: SNHLY and FYNNEI. The CDR3 extends over 12 amino acids. Trimming removed 7 bases at V and 0 bases at J, with 7 bases between. CDR3 DNA sequence: TGTGCCAGCAAACGGGACTCCTACGAGCAGTACTTC. As protein: CASKRDSYEQYF.

V is TRBV9 and J is TRBJ2-7, with D maybe TRBD1 (6 bases). V lost 7 bases and J 7 bases, leaving 12 bases between the germline ends. The germline V gene encodes CDR1 SGDLS and CDR2 YYNGEE. This CDR3 spans 11 amino acids. CDR3: CASGQGQEQYF. In DNA form, the CDR3 reads TGTGCCAGCGGGCAGGGGCAAGAGCAGTACTTC.

V is TRBV27 and J is TRBJ1-5; D possibly corresponds to TRBD1 (6 bases). CDR1 is MNHEY and CDR2 is SMNVEV in the germline V gene (reference sequence). V was pared by 6 bases and J by 9 bases, with 18 bases between. This CDR3 is built from 14 residues. The chain's CDR3 is CASRPQGRSRPQHF. CDR3 sequence (DNA): TGTGCCAGCAGACCCCAGGGGAGGTCTAGGCCCCAGCATTTT.

This chain joins TRBV19 and TRBJ2-7, with 8 nucleotides matching TRBD2. J was trimmed by 1 base and V by 6 bases; bases with no gene match: 2. Germline assignment: CDR1 LNHDA and CDR2 SQIVND (reference sequence). This CDR3 has 13 amino acids. This chain's CDR3 is CASRAGGSYEQYF. In DNA, the CDR3 is TGTGCCAGTAGGGCGGGGGGTTCCTACGAGCAGTACTTC. The full variable domain, with the rest looked up from reference TRBV19 and TRBJ2-7, is DGGITQSPKYLFRKEGQNVTLSCEQNLNHDAMYWYRQDPGQGLRLIYYSQIVNDFQKGDIAEGYSVSREKKESFPLTVTSAQKNPTAFYLCASRAGGSYEQYFGPGTRLTVT.

V and J are TRBV14 and TRBJ1-2; D uncertain. The V gene's germline CDR1 is SGHDN and CDR2 FVKESK. This CDR3 spans 12 amino acids. V lost 4 bases, J lost 6 bases, and 9 bases lay in between. DNA for the CDR3: TGTGCCAGCAGCCCCGGGCGCCATGGCTACACCTTC. Translated: CASSPGRHGYTF.

The CDR3 DNA reads as TGTGCCAGCACCGAAGGCAGCGCGGGCGAGCAGTACTTC. Translation gives CASTEGSAGEQYF. The J gene is TRBJ2-7, the V gene TRBV2, with a possible D match to TRBD2 (5 bases). CDR1 is SNHLY and CDR2 is FYNNEI in the germline V gene. Trimming took off 7 bases at V and 6 bases at J, with 16 bases between the two ends. The CDR3 totals 13 residues.